These 27 T cell receptor beta chains were sequenced from one sample in a study of T cell responses to AZD1222 COVID-19 vaccine. Method: immunoSEQ multiplex PCR; TCRdb's copy keeps in-frame clones and lacks some. In the table there are more than 85,000 clones, around 90% of which are singletons. The specimen was peripheral blood, collected on day 0 of AZD1222 vaccination. All receptors derive from an adult in good health.

This clone appeared once. The chain recombines TRBV10-3 with TRBJ2-7; 7 bases are a match to TRBD1. The J segment lost 7 bases and the V segment lost 2 bases, leaving 8 bases of the junction unmatched. CDR3 length: 14 residues. Germline V gene sequence: CDR1 ENHRY, CDR2 SYGVKD. The CDR3 region is CAISEPTGEREQYF. In DNA form, the CDR3 reads TGTGCCATCAGTGAGCCCACAGGGGAGAGAGAGCAGTACTTC.

The V gene is TRBV29-1, the J gene TRBJ2-5; D tentatively reads TRBD1 or TRBD2 (6 bases each). The germline gives CDR1 SQVTM, CDR2 ANQGSEA. This CDR3 contains 13 residues. Trimming took 4 bases from V and 1 from J, leaving 10 bases between them. CDR3 nucleotide sequence: TGCAGCGTTGTTAGGGGGGCCCAAGAGACCCAGTACTTC. Its protein product is CSVVRGAQETQYF.

This chain connects TRBV5-1 to TRBJ1-2; 9 positions agree with TRBD1. CDR3 size: 13 residues. Trimming took 5 bases from V and 7 from J; bases not matched to a gene: 6. CDR1 and CDR2 from the germline V gene are SGHRS and YFSETQ. DNA for the CDR3: TGCGCCAGCAGTGACCGGGACAGGGTTGGCTACACCTTC. This translates into CASSDRDRVGYTF. The variable domain in full, completed from reference TRBV5-1 and TRBJ1-2, reads KAGVTQTPRYLIKTRGQQVTLSCSPISGHRSVSWYQQTPGQGLQFLFEYFSETQRNKGNFPGRFSGRQFSNSRSEMNVSTLELGDSALYLCASSDRDRVGYTFGSGTRLTVV.

The V call is TRBV27, the J call TRBJ1-5; the D gene is possibly TRBD1 (5 bases). The V and J ends lost 1 base and 0 bases respectively, with 7 bases between them. This CDR3 spans 15 amino acids. Germline CDR1 reads MNHEY; CDR2 reads SMNVEV (reference sequence). The chain's CDR3 is CASSLWGSSNQPQHF. In DNA form, the CDR3 reads TGTGCCAGCAGTTTATGGGGCAGTAGCAATCAGCCCCAGCATTTT.

CDR3: CASSPAAGRGPTDTQYF. In DNA, the CDR3 is TGTGCCAGCAGCCCCGCGGCGGGACGGGGTCCCACAGATACGCAGTATTTT. The rearrangement links TRBV27 to TRBJ2-3, with D possibly being TRBD2 (6 bases). V shed 6 bases and J shed 2 bases, with 21 bases lying between them. The CDR3 has 17 residues. The V gene's germline CDR1 is MNHEY and CDR2 SMNVEV (reference sequence).

This chain joins TRBV7-6 and TRBJ2-1; possible D gene TRBD2, 6 bases. CDR1 SGHVS and CDR2 FNYEAQ come from the germline V gene. Trimming removed 0 bases from V and 6 bases from J, with 12 bases in between. The CDR3 sequence is 15 residues long. The CDR3 DNA reads TGTGCCAGCAGCTTAGCGGGCGGGATGGGCAATGAGCAGTTCTTC. Translated: CASSLAGGMGNEQFF.

The chain joins TRBV4-1 to TRBJ1-2; D gene unclear. Germline V lookup: CDR1 MGHRA, CDR2 YSYEKL. The CDR3 sequence is 12 residues long. Trimming pared 0 bases from V and 5 bases from J, leaving 4 bases between. CDR3 residues: CASSQERYGYTF. The CDR3 DNA reads TGCGCCAGCAGCCAAGAACGATATGGCTACACCTTC.

The V gene is TRBV12-3 or TRBV12-4, the J gene TRBJ1-1; no firm D call. V was pared by 4 bases and J by 8 bases, with 8 bases between. This CDR3 comprises 11 residues. The CDR3 spells CASSSGLEAFF. The CDR3 nucleotides read TGTGCCAGCAGTTCTGGTTTAGAAGCTTTCTTT.

In this sample, this clone turned up a few times. The genes are TRBV11-2 and TRBJ1-3; D call uncertain. CDR1 SGHAT and CDR2 FQNNGV come from the germline V gene. V lost 4 bases to trimming and J lost 2 bases, with 9 bases between them. The CDR3 has 14 residues. The CDR3 DNA reads as TGTGCCAGCAGCTCCTCGAGGACTGGAAACACCATATATTTT. Translating it yields CASSSSRTGNTIYF.

The V and J genes are TRBV19 and TRBJ2-1, with D tentatively TRBD1 (6 bases). V lost 1 base, J lost 2 bases, and 12 bases lay in between. The length of the CDR3 is 16 residues. Germline V CDR1 and CDR2: LNHDA, SQIVND (reference sequence). CDR3 nucleotides: TGTGCCAGTAGTATAGCATGGGGGCGAGCCTACAATGAGCAGTTCTTC. This codes for CASSIAWGRAYNEQFF.

The J gene is TRBJ1-2, the V gene TRBV27; no reliable D call. V shed 5 bases and J shed 8 bases, with 15 bases lying between them. CDR1 is MNHEY and CDR2 is SMNVEV in the germline V gene (reference sequence). This CDR3 region has 13 residues. The CDR3 DNA is TGTGCCAGCAGTCCGTATACTGAATACGGCTACACCTTC. Its protein is CASSPYTEYGYTF.

CDR3 residues: CASRHKARTGAAYGYTF. The CDR3 DNA is TGTGCCAGCAGACACAAGGCTCGGACAGGGGCGGCCTATGGCTACACCTTC. The J gene is TRBJ1-2, the V gene TRBV28; the match to TRBD1 covers 9 bases. The CDR3 consists of 17 residues. The J segment lost 4 bases and the V segment lost 6 bases, leaving 15 bases of the junction unmatched. Germline CDR1 reads MDHEN; CDR2 reads SYDVKM.

The chain uses TRBV6-1 and TRBJ1-1; D perhaps matches TRBD1 (5 bases). This CDR3 has 13 amino acids. V gave up 0 bases and J gave up 10 bases, with 12 bases separating them. The germline CDR1 and CDR2 sequences are MNHNS and SASEGT. The CDR3 DNA sequence: TGTGCCAGCAGTGAAGCCTCGGCAGGGACAGCTTTCTTT. Translating it yields CASSEASAGTAFF.

J is TRBJ2-5 and V is TRBV9; TRBD2 matches at 10 bases. V gave up 2 bases and J gave up 2 bases; unmatched junction bases: 3. The CDR3 is 15 residues long. Germline loops: CDR1 SGDLS, CDR2 YYNGEE. This CDR3 is CASSVGTSAQETQYF. The CDR3 DNA reads as TGTGCCAGCAGCGTTGGGACTAGCGCTCAAGAGACCCAGTACTTC.

The chain recombines TRBV6-5 with TRBJ2-1; D not certain. CDR1 and CDR2 from the germline V gene are MNHEY and SVGAGI. The CDR3 is made up of 12 amino acids. V was shortened by 8 bases and J by 6 bases, with 11 bases between the two germline ends. In DNA, the CDR3 is TGTGCCAGCTACAACTTTCTCAATGAGCAGTTCTTC. This codes for CASYNFLNEQFF.

The V gene is TRBV15, the J gene TRBJ2-7, with unresolved D. This CDR3 region has 13 residues. Trimming took 1 base from V and 8 from J, leaving 12 bases between them. Germline values: CDR1 LNHNV, CDR2 YYDKDF (reference sequence). CDR3: CATSRAGDAQQYF. CDR3 bases: TGTGCCACCAGCAGAGCAGGTGACGCGCAGCAGTACTTC.

The CDR3 DNA sequence: TGTGCCAGCAGCTTTATGACCCCAGGGCTTGACTACGAGCAGTACTTC. Translated: CASSFMTPGLDYEQYF. The V call is TRBV5-4, the J call TRBJ2-7; TRBD1 might be the D (5 bases). The V and J ends lost 2 bases and 3 bases respectively, with 18 bases between them. The CDR3 runs 16 residues. Germline V CDR1 and CDR2: SGHNT, YYREEE (reference sequence).

The chain joins TRBV5-5 to TRBJ1-2, with unresolved D. This CDR3 has 12 residues. Germline V gene data show CDR1 as SGHKS and CDR2 as YYEKEE (reference sequence). V shed 4 bases and J shed 4 bases, with 8 bases lying between them. CDR3 residues: CASSQEFYGYTF. CDR3 nucleotide sequence: TGTGCCAGCAGCCAGGAGTTCTATGGCTACACCTTC.

The chain couples TRBV5-1 to TRBJ2-1; 9 bases match TRBD2. The CDR3 totals 16 residues. The junction had 9 bases not matched to a gene; V was cut back by 4 bases and J by 4 bases. The germline gives CDR1 SGHRS, CDR2 YFSETQ. This chain's CDR3 is CASSTGTSIGYNEQFF. DNA of the CDR3: TGCGCCAGCAGCACCGGGACTAGCATAGGTTACAATGAGCAGTTCTTC.

The CDR3 is CASSLNYQPQHF. Here the CDR3 DNA reads TGTGCCAGCAGTTTGAATTATCAGCCCCAGCATTTT. This chain connects TRBV28 to TRBJ1-5; no firm D call. The germline V and J ends were trimmed by 3 bases and 5 bases, with 5 bases remaining between them. The CDR3 runs 12 residues. Germline lookup yields CDR1 MDHEN and CDR2 SYDVKM.

The chain combines TRBV7-2 with TRBJ1-2; no clear D. The V gene lost 3 bases and the J gene lost 0 bases, with 8 bases spanning the gap. Looked up from germline, CDR1 is SGHTA and CDR2 is FQGNSA. This CDR3 is 14 amino acids long. CDR3 region: CASSLGKTNYGYTF. In DNA, the CDR3 is TGTGCCAGCAGCTTGGGCAAGACTAACTATGGCTACACCTTC.

The chain combines TRBV6-4 with TRBJ2-6; D is ambiguous. With 6 bases removed from V and 2 bases from J, the gap between germline ends came to 8 bases. This CDR3 has 14 residues. Looked up from germline, CDR1 is MRHNA and CDR2 is SNTAGT. Here the CDR3 reads CASSRTAGANVLTF. CDR3 DNA: TGTGCCAGCAGCAGAACCGCTGGGGCCAACGTCCTGACTTTC.

This chain connects TRBV5-1 to TRBJ2-7, with 8 bases aligning to TRBD2. V shed 7 bases and J 0 bases; nucleotides not matched to a gene: 9. CDR3 length: 15 residues. Germline-derived CDR1 and CDR2 are SGHRS and YFSETQ. The CDR3 DNA sequence: TGCGCCAGCTGCACCGGGACTAGGAGCTCCTACGAGCAGTACTTC. Translating it yields CASCTGTRSSYEQYF.

The chain is built from TRBV5-4 and TRBJ1-6, with a possible D match to TRBD1 (5 bases). This CDR3 comprises 15 residues. The germline V gene has CDR1 SGHNT and CDR2 YYREEE (reference sequence). V dropped 3 bases and J dropped 4 bases, with 11 bases sitting between them. CDR3 region: CASSSRQSYNSPLHF. The CDR3 coding sequence is TGTGCCAGCAGCTCTAGACAGAGTTATAATTCACCCCTCCACTTT.

The V and J genes are TRBV15 and TRBJ1-2; 7 bases are shared with TRBD1. This CDR3 contains 16 residues. Germline V lookup: CDR1 LNHNV, CDR2 YYDKDF (reference sequence). V was clipped by 5 bases and J by 3 bases; unmatched bases: 12. CDR3 sequence reads: CATSGSPGTEYYGYTF. In DNA form, the CDR3 reads TGTGCCACCAGCGGATCTCCCGGGACAGAGTACTATGGCTACACCTTC.

V and J are TRBV27 and TRBJ1-5; 7 bases map to TRBD1. The CDR3 sequence is 14 residues long. Germline CDR1 reads MNHEY; CDR2 reads SMNVEV (reference sequence). V was clipped by 3 bases and J by 7 bases; unmatched bases: 6. The CDR3 DNA sequence: TGTGCCAGCAGTTTGCACAGGGGCGGCCAGCCCCAGCATTTT. This gives the protein CASSLHRGGQPQHF.

A single count supports this clone. The chain carries TRBV18 and TRBJ1-3; D not resolved. The CDR3 runs to 16 residues. Trimming cost V 0 bases and J 0 bases, with 9 bases left between them. Germline values: CDR1 KGHSH, CDR2 LQKENI. The CDR3 region has the DNA TGTGCCAGCTCACCACCCTCAGGCAACTCTGGAAACACCATATATTTT. Translation gives CASSPPSGNSGNTIYF.